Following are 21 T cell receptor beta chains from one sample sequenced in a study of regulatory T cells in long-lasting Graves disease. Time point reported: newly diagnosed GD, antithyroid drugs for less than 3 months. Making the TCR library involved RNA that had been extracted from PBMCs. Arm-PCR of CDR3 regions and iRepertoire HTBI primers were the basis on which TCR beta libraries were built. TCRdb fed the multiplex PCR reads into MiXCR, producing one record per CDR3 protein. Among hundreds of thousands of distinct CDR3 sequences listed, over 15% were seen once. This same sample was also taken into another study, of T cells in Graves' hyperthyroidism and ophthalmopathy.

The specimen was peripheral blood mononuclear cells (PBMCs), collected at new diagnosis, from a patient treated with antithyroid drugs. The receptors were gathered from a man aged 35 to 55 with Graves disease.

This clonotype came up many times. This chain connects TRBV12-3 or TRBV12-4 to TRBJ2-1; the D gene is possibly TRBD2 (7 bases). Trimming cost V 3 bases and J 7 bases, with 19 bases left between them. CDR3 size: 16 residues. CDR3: CASSFGAGAGMNEQFF. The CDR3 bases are TGTGCCAGCAGTTTCGGGGCGGGGGCCGGGATGAATGAGCAGTTCTTC.

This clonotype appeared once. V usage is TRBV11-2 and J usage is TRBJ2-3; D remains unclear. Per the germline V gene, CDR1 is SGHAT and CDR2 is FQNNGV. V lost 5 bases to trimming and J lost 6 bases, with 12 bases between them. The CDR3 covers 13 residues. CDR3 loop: CASSPGSADTQYF. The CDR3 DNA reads TGTGCCAGCAGCCCCGGGTCGGCCGATACGCAGTATTTT.

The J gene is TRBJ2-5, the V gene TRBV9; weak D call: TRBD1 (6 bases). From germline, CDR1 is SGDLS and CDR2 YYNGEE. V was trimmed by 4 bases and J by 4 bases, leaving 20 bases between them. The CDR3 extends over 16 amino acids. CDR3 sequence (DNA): TGTGCCAGCAGCCCTCTTAGTGGGACATTTGGAGAGACCCAGTACTTC. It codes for CASSPLSGTFGETQYF. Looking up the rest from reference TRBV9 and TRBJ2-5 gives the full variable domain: DSGVTQTPKHLITATGQRVTLRCSPRSGDLSVYWYQQSLDQGLQFLIQYYNGEERAKGNILERFSAQQFPDLHSELNLSSLELGDSALYFCASSPLSGTFGETQYFGPGTRLLVL.

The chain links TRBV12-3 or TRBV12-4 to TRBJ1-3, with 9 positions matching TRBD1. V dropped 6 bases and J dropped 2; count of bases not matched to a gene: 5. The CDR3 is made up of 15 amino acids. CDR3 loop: CASRTGTGTGNTIYF. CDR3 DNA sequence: TGTGCCAGCAGAACCGGGACAGGGACTGGAAACACCATATATTTT.

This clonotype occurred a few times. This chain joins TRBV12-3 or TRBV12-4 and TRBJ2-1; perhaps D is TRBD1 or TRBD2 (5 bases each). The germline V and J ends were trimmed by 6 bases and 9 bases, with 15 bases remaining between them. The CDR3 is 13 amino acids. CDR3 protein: CASSGTRTGEQFF. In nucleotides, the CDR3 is TGTGCCAGCAGCGGGACCCGGACGGGTGAGCAGTTCTTC.

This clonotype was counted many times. The CDR3 loop reads CSAGIGGVSVTDTQYF. CDR3 nucleotides: TGCAGTGCGGGGATCGGGGGGGTTAGCGTCACAGATACGCAGTATTTT. The V call is TRBV20-1, the J call TRBJ2-3; 8 bases are a match to TRBD2. The CDR3 length is 16 residues. J lost 2 bases, V lost 6 bases, and 13 bases had no gene match. Germline loops: CDR1 DFQATT, CDR2 SNEGSKA (reference sequence).

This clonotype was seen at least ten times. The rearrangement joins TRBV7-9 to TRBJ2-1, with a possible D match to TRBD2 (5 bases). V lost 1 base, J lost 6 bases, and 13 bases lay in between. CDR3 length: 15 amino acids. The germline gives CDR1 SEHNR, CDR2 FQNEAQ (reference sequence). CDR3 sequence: CASSLGWLGSNEQFF. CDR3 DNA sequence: TGTGCCAGCAGCTTAGGTTGGTTGGGGAGCAATGAGCAGTTCTTC.

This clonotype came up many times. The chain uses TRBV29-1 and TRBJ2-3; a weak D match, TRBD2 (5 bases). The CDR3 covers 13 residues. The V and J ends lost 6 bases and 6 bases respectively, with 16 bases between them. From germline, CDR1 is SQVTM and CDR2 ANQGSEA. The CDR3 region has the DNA TGCAGCGTGTGGGCCCCGGCGGGTGATACGCAGTATTTT. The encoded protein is CSVWAPAGDTQYF.

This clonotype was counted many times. CDR3 in DNA: TGTGCCAGCAGCCGGGCGATATCTGGAAACACCATATATTTT. This translates into CASSRAISGNTIYF. The chain employs TRBV3-1 and TRBJ1-3; D call uncertain. The CDR3 has 14 amino acids. Germline V gene lookup returns CDR1 LGHDT and CDR2 YNNKEL (reference sequence). Trimming took 4 bases from V and 1 from J, leaving 8 bases between them.

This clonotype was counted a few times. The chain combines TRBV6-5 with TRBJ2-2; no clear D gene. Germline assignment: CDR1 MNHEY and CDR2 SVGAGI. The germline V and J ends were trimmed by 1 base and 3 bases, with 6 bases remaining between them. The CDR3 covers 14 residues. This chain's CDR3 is CASSYWQYTGELFF. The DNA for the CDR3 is TGTGCCAGCAGTTACTGGCAGTACACCGGGGAGCTGTTTTTT.

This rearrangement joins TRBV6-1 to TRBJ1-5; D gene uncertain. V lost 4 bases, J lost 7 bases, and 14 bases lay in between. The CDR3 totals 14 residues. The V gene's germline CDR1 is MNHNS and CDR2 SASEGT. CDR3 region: CASSALILTQPQHF. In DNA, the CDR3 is TGTGCCAGCAGTGCGTTGATTTTAACACAGCCCCAGCATTTT.

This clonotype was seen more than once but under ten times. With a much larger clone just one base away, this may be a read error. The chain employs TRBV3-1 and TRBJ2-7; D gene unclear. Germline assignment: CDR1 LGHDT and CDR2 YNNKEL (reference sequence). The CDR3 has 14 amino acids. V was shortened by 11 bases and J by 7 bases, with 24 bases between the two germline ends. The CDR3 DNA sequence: TGTGCCGCGGCCGGCCTGGGGAAGGCTAATGAGCAGTACTTC. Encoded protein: CAAAGLGKANEQYF.

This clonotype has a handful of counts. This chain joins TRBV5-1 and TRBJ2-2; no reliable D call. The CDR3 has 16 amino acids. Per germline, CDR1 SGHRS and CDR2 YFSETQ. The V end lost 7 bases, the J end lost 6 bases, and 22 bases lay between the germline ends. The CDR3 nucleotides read TGCGCCAGCCGAATGCCGAGTCGAGTGTTTTCCGGGGAGCTGTTTTTT. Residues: CASRMPSRVFSGELFF.

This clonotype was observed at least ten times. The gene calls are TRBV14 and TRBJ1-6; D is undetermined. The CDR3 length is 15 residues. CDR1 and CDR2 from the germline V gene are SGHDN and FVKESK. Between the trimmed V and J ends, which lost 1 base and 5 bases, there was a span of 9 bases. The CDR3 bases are TGTGCCAGCAGCCAAGGCCGGGGTCATAATTCACCCCTCCACTTT. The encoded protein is CASSQGRGHNSPLHF. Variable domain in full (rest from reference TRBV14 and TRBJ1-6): EAGVTQFPSHSVIEKGQTVTLRCDPISGHDNLYWYRRVMGKEIKFLLHFVKESKQDESGMPNNRFLAERTGGTYSTLKVQPAELEDSGVYFCASSQGRGHNSPLHFGNGTRLTVT.

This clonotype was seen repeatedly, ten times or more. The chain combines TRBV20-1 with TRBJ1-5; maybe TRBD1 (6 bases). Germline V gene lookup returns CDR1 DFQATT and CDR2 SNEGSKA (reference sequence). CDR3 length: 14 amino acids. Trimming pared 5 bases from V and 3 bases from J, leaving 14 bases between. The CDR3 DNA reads TGCAGTGCTCCCGACAGGACCCCCAATCAGCCCCAGCATTTT. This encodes CSAPDRTPNQPQHF.

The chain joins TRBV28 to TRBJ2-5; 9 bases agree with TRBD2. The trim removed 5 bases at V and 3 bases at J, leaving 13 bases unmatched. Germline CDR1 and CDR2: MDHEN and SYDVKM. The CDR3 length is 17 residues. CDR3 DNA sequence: TGTGCCAGCAGTCGCCTCCCCGGGACTAGCCATAAAGAGACCCAGTACTTC. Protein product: CASSRLPGTSHKETQYF.

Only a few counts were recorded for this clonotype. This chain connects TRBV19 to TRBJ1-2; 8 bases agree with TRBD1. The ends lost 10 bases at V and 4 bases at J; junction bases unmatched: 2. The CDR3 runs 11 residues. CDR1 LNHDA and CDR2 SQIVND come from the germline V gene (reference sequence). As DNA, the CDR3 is TGTGCCACTACAGGGGGCTATGGCTACACCTTC. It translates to CATTGGYGYTF.

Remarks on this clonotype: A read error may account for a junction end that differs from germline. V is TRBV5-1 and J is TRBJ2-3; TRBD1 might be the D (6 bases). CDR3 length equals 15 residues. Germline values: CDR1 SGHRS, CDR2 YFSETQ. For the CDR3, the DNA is TGTGCCAGCAGCGACAGGACAGCTAGCACAGATACGCAGTATTTT. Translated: CASSDRTASTDTQYF.

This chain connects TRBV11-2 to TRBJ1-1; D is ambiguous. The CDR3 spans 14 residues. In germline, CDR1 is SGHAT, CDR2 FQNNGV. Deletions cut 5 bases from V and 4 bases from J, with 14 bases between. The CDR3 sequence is CASSIVVGVTEAFF. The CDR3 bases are TGTGCCAGCAGCATCGTCGTGGGCGTCACTGAAGCTTTCTTT.

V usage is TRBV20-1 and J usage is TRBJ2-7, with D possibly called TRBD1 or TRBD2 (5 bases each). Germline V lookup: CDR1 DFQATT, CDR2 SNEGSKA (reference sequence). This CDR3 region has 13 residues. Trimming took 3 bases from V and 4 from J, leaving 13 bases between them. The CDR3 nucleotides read TGCAGTGCTAGTGGGGGTGAGGATTACGAGCAGTACTTC. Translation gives CSASGGEDYEQYF.

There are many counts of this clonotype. CDR3 sequence reads: CAGMDRDNYGYTF. The CDR3 nucleotides read TGTGCCGGAATGGACAGAGACAACTATGGCTACACCTTC. The chain is built from TRBV28 and TRBJ1-2; a weak D match, TRBD1 (6 bases). The CDR3 is 13 amino acids. CDR1 is MDHEN and CDR2 is SYDVKM in the germline V gene. Trimming removed 11 bases from V and 2 bases from J, with 15 bases in between.